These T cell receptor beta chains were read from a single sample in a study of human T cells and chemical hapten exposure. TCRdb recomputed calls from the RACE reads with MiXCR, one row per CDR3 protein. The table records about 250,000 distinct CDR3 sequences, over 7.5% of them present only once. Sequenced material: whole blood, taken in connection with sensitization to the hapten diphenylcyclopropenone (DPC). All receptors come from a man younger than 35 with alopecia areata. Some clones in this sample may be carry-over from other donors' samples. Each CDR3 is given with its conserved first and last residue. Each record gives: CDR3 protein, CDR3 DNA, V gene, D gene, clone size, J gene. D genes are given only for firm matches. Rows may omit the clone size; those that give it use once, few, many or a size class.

CDR3 protein: CASSLDRGLLAKNIQYF
CDR3 DNA: TGTGCCAGCAGTCTAGACAGGGGGTTGCTAGCCAAAAACATTCAGTACTTC
V gene: TRBV6-5
D gene: TRBD1
clone size: NA
J gene: TRBJ2-4

CDR3 protein: CASSQEEQNNDEQYF
CDR3 DNA: TGTGCCAGCAGCCAAGAGGAGCAGAATAACGACGAGCAGTACTTC
V gene: TRBV4-2
D gene: NA
clone size: few
J gene: TRBJ2-7

CDR3 protein: CSVQGWSGELFF
CDR3 DNA: TGCAGCGTCCAGGGGTGGTCCGGGGAGCTGTTTTTT
V gene: TRBV29-1
D gene: NA
clone size: few
J gene: TRBJ2-2

CDR3 protein: CASSFLDRAHTIYF
CDR3 DNA: TGTGCCAGCAGCTTCCTGGACAGGGCGCACACCATATATTTT
V gene: TRBV7-9
D gene: TRBD1
clone size: NA
J gene: TRBJ1-3

CDR3 protein: CASSSPKLGGVPANYGYTF
CDR3 DNA: TGTGCCAGCAGCTCACCCAAACTAGGGGGGGTGCCAGCTAACTATGGCTACACCTTC
V gene: TRBV7-2
D gene: NA
clone size: many
J gene: TRBJ1-2

CDR3 protein: CASSTWTGGTDTQYF
CDR3 DNA: TGTGCCAGCAGCACCTGGACAGGGGGCACAGATACGCAGTATTTT
V gene: TRBV7-2
D gene: TRBD1
clone size: few
J gene: TRBJ2-3

CDR3 protein: CASSEVSNDSPLHF
CDR3 DNA: TGTGCCAGCAGTGAAGTGTCCAATGATTCACCCCTCCACTTT
V gene: TRBV6-1
D gene: NA
clone size: few
J gene: TRBJ1-6

CDR3 protein: CASSPSGNTEAFF
CDR3 DNA: TGTGCCAGCAGCCCATCGGGGAACACTGAAGCTTTCTTT
V gene: TRBV7-3
D gene: NA
clone size: many
J gene: TRBJ1-1

CDR3 protein: CASSSRTSGGPDTQYF
CDR3 DNA: TGTGCCAGCAGCTCCAGAACTAGCGGGGGTCCAGATACGCAGTATTTT
V gene: TRBV7-3
D gene: TRBD2
clone size: NA
J gene: TRBJ2-3

CDR3 protein: CASSQVTAYNEQFF
CDR3 DNA: TGTGCCAGCAGCCAAGTGACCGCTTACAATGAGCAGTTCTTC
V gene: TRBV14
D gene: NA
clone size: few
J gene: TRBJ2-1

CDR3 protein: CSAEIAGAYNEQFF
CDR3 DNA: TGCAGTGCTGAAATAGCGGGGGCCTACAATGAGCAGTTCTTC
V gene: TRBV20-1
D gene: TRBD2
clone size: few
J gene: TRBJ2-1

CDR3 protein: CASSSHLNTEAFF
CDR3 DNA: TGTGCCAGCAGCTCCCACCTGAACACTGAAGCTTTCTTT
V gene: TRBV7-3
D gene: NA
clone size: NA
J gene: TRBJ1-1

CDR3 protein: CASSTRGGWEKLFF
CDR3 DNA: TGTGCCAGCAGCACAAGGGGAGGTTGGGAAAAACTGTTTTTT
V gene: TRBV5-6
D gene: NA
clone size: few
J gene: TRBJ1-4

CDR3 protein: CASSYYGTSTDTQYF
CDR3 DNA: TGTGCCAGCAGTTACTACGGCACCAGCACAGATACGCAGTATTTT
V gene: TRBV6-6
D gene: NA
clone size: NA
J gene: TRBJ2-3

CDR3 protein: CASSSLWTPRSYGYTF
CDR3 DNA: TGTGCCAGCAGCTCGTTATGGACCCCTCGTTCCTATGGCTACACCTTC
V gene: TRBV5-4
D gene: NA
clone size: few
J gene: TRBJ1-2

CDR3 protein: CSVGRYYGYTF
CDR3 DNA: TGCAGCGTTGGTAGATACTATGGCTACACCTTC
V gene: TRBV29-1
D gene: NA
clone size: few
J gene: TRBJ1-2

CDR3 protein: CSAGEETQYF
CDR3 DNA: TGCAGTGCTGGGGAGGAGACCCAGTACTTC
V gene: TRBV20-1
D gene: NA
clone size: few
J gene: TRBJ2-5

CDR3 protein: CASSQNRVLGYTF
CDR3 DNA: TGCGCCAGCAGCCAAAACAGGGTCCTTGGCTACACCTTC
V gene: TRBV4-1
D gene: NA
clone size: NA
J gene: TRBJ1-2

CDR3 protein: CASSQEGAGYTEAFF
CDR3 DNA: TGCGCCAGCAGCCAAGAAGGGGCCGGGTACACTGAAGCTTTCTTT
V gene: TRBV4-1
D gene: NA
clone size: many
J gene: TRBJ1-1

CDR3 protein: CASSPVRGGPQHF
CDR3 DNA: TGTGCCAGCTCACCAGTCCGGGGAGGCCCCCAGCATTTT
V gene: TRBV18
D gene: NA
clone size: NA
J gene: TRBJ1-5

CDR3 protein: CASSDSGGQETQYF
CDR3 DNA: TGTGCCAGCTCGGACTCTGGCGGACAAGAGACCCAGTACTTC
V gene: TRBV7-8
D gene: NA
clone size: many
J gene: TRBJ2-5

CDR3 protein: CASSPWTGPSTDTQYF
CDR3 DNA: TGTGCCAGCAGTCCCTGGACAGGACCTAGCACAGATACGCAGTATTTT
V gene: TRBV12-3/TRBV12-4
D gene: TRBD1
clone size: NA
J gene: TRBJ2-3